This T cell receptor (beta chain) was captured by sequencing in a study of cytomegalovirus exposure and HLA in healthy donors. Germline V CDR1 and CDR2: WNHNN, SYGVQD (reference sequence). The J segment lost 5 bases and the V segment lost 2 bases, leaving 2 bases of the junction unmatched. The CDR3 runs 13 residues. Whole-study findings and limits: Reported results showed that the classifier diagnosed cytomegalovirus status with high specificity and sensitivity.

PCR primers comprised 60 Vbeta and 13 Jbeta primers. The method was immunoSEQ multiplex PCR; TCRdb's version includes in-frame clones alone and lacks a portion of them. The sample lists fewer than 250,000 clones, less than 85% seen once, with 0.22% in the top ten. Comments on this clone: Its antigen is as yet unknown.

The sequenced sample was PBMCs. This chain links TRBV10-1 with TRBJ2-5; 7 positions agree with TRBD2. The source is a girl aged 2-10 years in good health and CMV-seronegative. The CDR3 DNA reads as TGCGCCAGCAGTGAGGGGGGAGGGGAGACCCAGTACTTC. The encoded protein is CASSEGGGETQYF.